This TCR beta chain was documented in a study of cytomegalovirus exposure and HLA in healthy donors. Germline assignment: CDR1 MNHEY and CDR2 SVGAGI. The V gene lost 1 base and the J gene lost 3 bases, with 12 bases spanning the gap. The CDR3 has 15 residues. The assay was immunoSEQ multiplex PCR, and TCRdb's table has in-frame clones only and misses some. The table shows 100,000 to 150,000 clones, with roughly nine tenths occurring only once. Sequenced: PBMCs. The TCR originated in a woman younger than 35 in good health and CMV-seronegative. This chain connects TRBV6-5 to TRBJ1-1, with D hard to call. The CDR3 loop is CASSYFTQGDTEAFF. CDR3 DNA sequence: TGTGCCAGCAGTTACTTCACGCAAGGAGACACTGAAGCTTTCTTT.